Below are 11 T cell receptor beta chains sequenced from a single sample in a study of CD8 T cells in Susac syndrome. Reverse transcription of 0.5 to 1 ug RNA was carried out with random hexamers. A single record per CDR3 protein comes from TCRdb applying MiXCR to the immunoSEQ multiplex PCR reads. The repertoire holds 400,000 or so distinct CDR3 sequences, around 85% seen once, with under 0.15% in the top ten. The sample comprised CD8+ T cells from PBMCs. Receptor source: a human donor with multiple sclerosis.

The chain is built from TRBV30 and TRBJ1-1, with D possibly being TRBD1 (5 bases). There are 12 residues in the CDR3. CDR1 and CDR2 from the germline V gene are GTSNPN and SVGIG (reference sequence). The germline V and J ends were trimmed by 7 bases and 1 base, with 10 bases remaining between them. In DNA, the CDR3 is TGTGCCTTATGGGGGGGGAACACTGAAGCTTTCTTT. It yields the protein CALWGGNTEAFF.

The chain couples TRBV2 to TRBJ2-1; TRBD2 aligns across 11 bases. The ends lost 10 bases at V and 8 bases at J; junction bases unmatched: 13. CDR3 length equals 15 residues. In germline, CDR1 is SNHLY, CDR2 FYNNEI. The CDR3 nucleotides are TGTGCCATCCCCCCACTAGCGGGAGATAGGGATGAGCAGTTCTTC. Translated, it gives CAIPPLAGDRDEQFF.

This clonotype was picked up one time. The gene calls are TRBV6-5 and TRBJ1-1, with D perhaps TRBD1 (6 bases). Per germline, CDR1 MNHEY and CDR2 SVGAGI. V gave up 6 bases and J gave up 4 bases, with 12 bases separating them. The CDR3 totals 13 residues. CDR3 DNA sequence: TGTGCCAGCAGCCAGGGGAGTGGCACTGAAGCTTTCTTT. Its translation is CASSQGSGTEAFF.

V gene TRBV7-9 combines with J gene TRBJ2-3; TRBD1 aligns across 7 bases. With V trimmed by 7 bases and J by 2 bases, 9 bases remained unmatched. This CDR3 has 15 residues. CDR1 and CDR2 (germline): SEHNR, FQNEAQ (reference sequence). The CDR3, as DNA: TGTGCCAGCACCACAGGGACAGCTAACACAGATACGCAGTATTTT. It yields the protein CASTTGTANTDTQYF.

This chain joins TRBV19 and TRBJ2-3; no clear D. The CDR3 length is 15 residues. The V and J ends lost 3 bases and 0 bases respectively, with 10 bases between them. CDR1 and CDR2 from the germline V gene are LNHDA and SQIVND (reference sequence). The CDR3 DNA reads TGTGCCAGTAGTATGTCCGGAGTTAGCACAGATACGCAGTATTTT. It codes for CASSMSGVSTDTQYF.

The CDR3 here is CASSLPGGRGTGELFF. CDR3 in DNA: TGTGCCAGCAGTTTACCTGGGGGACGTGGCACCGGGGAGCTGTTTTTT. V and J are TRBV27 and TRBJ2-2; D may be TRBD1 or TRBD2 (5 bases each). The CDR3 has 16 amino acids. From germline, CDR1 is MNHEY and CDR2 SMNVEV (reference sequence). V was cut by 2 bases and J by 4 bases, with 14 bases left in between.

The CDR3 region is CASSEPSHGPRQFF. The CDR3 DNA reads as TGCGCCAGCAGTGAGCCATCCCATGGTCCTCGACAGTTCTTC. J is TRBJ2-1 and V is TRBV10-2, with unresolved D. Trimming cost V 2 bases and J 13 bases, with 18 bases left between them. This CDR3 is built from 14 residues. CDR1 is WSHSY, CDR2 SAAADI, per germline.

The chain uses TRBV3-1 and TRBJ2-1; 8 bases fit TRBD2. The CDR3 totals 16 residues. Germline CDR1 is LGHDT and CDR2 is YNNKEL (reference sequence). Trimming took 4 bases from V and 9 from J; bases not matched to a gene: 14. CDR3 region: CASSPGGGLGIIEQFF. The DNA for the CDR3 is TGTGCCAGCAGCCCAGGAGGGGGACTAGGGATCATTGAGCAGTTCTTC.

The rearrangement links TRBV10-2 to TRBJ2-1, with 7 bases aligning to TRBD2. The length of the CDR3 is 14 residues. Germline V lookup: CDR1 WSHSY, CDR2 SAAADI. V trimming: 10 bases; J trimming: 6 bases; junction bases outside the gene matches: 12. The CDR3 coding sequence is TGCGCCACCGCAATGGGGGGGAGGACCAATGAGCAGTTCTTC. Translating gives CATAMGGRTNEQFF.

J is TRBJ2-7 and V is TRBV29-1, with 9 positions matching TRBD1. There are 14 residues in the CDR3. V trimming: 3 bases; J trimming: 3 bases; junction bases outside the gene matches: 6. Germline CDR1 SQVTM, CDR2 ANQGSEA. The chain's CDR3 is CSVELGQGNYEQYF. For the CDR3, the DNA is TGCAGCGTTGAGCTGGGACAGGGTAACTACGAGCAGTACTTC.

The gene calls are TRBV5-4 and TRBJ2-7; D might be TRBD1 or TRBD2, each matching 5 bases. The germline gives CDR1 SGHNT, CDR2 YYREEE (reference sequence). The CDR3 contains 15 residues. Trimming shortened V by 1 base and J by 0 bases, and 11 bases separated the two germline ends. CDR3 amino acids: CASSLRWDDSYEQYF. The CDR3 bases are TGTGCCAGCAGCTTGCGATGGGACGACTCCTACGAGCAGTACTTC.